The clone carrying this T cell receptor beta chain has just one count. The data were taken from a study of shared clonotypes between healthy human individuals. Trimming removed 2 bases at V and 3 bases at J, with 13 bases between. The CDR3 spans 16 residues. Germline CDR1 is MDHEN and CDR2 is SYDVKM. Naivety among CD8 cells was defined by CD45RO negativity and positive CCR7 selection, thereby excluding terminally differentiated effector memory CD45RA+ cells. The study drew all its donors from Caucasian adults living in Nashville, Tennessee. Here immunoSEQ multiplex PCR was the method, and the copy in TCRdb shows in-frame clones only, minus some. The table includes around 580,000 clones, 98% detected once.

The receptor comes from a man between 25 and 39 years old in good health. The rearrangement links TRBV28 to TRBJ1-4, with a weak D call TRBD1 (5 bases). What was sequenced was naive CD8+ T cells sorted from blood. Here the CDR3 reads CASSLGPGLANEKLFF. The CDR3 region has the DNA TGTGCCAGCAGTTTAGGACCGGGACTAGCTAATGAAAAACTGTTTTTT.